This TCR beta chain is from a study of CD8 T cells in ankylosing spondylitis (dated by TCRdb to between 2016 and 2019). A note on the overall study: The study profiled T cell receptor beta repertoires in healthy donors and ankylosing spondylitis patients to find disease-linked TCR variants. The full study cohort was made up of about 25 ankylosing spondylitis patients and roughly 98 healthy donors. Peripheral blood was sampled, and synovial fluid was additionally collected from ankylosing spondylitis patients. What the study reported, not specific to this receptor: The disease-linked clones had a CD8+ phenotype and were found at relatively low frequencies in peripheral blood. Blood from ankylosing spondylitis patients appeared to be characterized by a TCR beta motif composed of eight highly homologous amino acid variants. Some of the motif variants had been reported before in the synovial fluid and blood of reactive arthritis patients, a finding that suggests common disease-initiation mechanisms. According to the report, matched synovial fluid samples from ankylosing spondylitis patients were significantly enriched for the disease-linked clones.

This clonotype has just a few counts. The target of this receptor is not known. Base qualities are not provided; no much larger clone lies one nucleotide away. Per the germline V gene, SGHVS is the CDR1 and FQNEAQ is the CDR2. At the junction V is shortened by 2 bases and J by 4 bases; bases outside the gene matches: 10. From its cysteine to its phenylalanine, the CDR3 spans 16 amino acids. Only the CDR3 DNA is retained, 48 bases long and in frame from the first base. These reads were obtained on an Illumina HiSeq 2500. Quantitative 5'-RACE with molecular barcodes was the method used to prepare the TCR beta libraries. In the source study's methods: Disease-linked TCR variants were identified with a new computational method built on a probabilistic model of VDJ rearrangement. TCRdb cleaned the public reads at Q25 with fastp, built clones with MiXCR and kept in-frame beta chains. Each record represents a unique CDR3 protein, reported with the most common genes and DNA among its rows. The V and J calls come from TCRdb's annotation, not from the publication. This sample comprises over 700,000 distinct CDR3 sequences, around 19% of them detected only once. The ten biggest clones cover 15% to 20% of the sample.

The sequence links TRBV7-8 to TRBJ1-2; TRBD1 agrees with 7 junctional bases. The receptor was derived from a male donor with ankylosing spondylitis. The sample was blood, either unsorted or a sorted T cell fraction (not recorded which). The DNA is TGTGCCAGCAGCTTATCCACAGGGGAGTTGGGCTATGGCTACACCTTC. Translation gives CASSLSTGELGYGYTF.